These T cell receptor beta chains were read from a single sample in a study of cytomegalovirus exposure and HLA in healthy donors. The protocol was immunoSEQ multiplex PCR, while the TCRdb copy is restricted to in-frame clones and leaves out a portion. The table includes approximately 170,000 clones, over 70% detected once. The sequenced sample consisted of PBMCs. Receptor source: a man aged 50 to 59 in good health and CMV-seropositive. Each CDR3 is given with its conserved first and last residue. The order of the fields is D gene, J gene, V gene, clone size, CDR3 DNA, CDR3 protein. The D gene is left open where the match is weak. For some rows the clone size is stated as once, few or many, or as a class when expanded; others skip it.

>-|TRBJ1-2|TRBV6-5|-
TGTGCCAGCAGTTTGCGGGGTGGTGGCTACACCTTC
CASSLRGGGYTF
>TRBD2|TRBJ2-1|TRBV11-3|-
TGTGCCAGCAGCCCCAAGCGGGGGGGATCCTACAATGAGCAGTTCTTC
CASSPKRGGSYNEQFF
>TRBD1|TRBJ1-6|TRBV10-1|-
TGCGCCAGCAGTGACAGGGGGTTGGATTCACCCCTCCACTTT
CASSDRGLDSPLHF
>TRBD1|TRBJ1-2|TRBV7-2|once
TGTGCCAGCAGCTCAGGGGGGTGGCATGGCTACACCTTC
CASSSGGWHGYTF
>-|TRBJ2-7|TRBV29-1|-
TGCAGCGTGTTGGGCCCGGGGTACGAGCAGTACTTC
CSVLGPGYEQYF
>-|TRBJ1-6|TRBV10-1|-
TGCGCCAGCGGGCCCAGTGGATTCAATTCACCCCTCCACTTT
CASGPSGFNSPLHF
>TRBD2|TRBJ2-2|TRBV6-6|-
TGTGCCAGCACCCCCCAGCGGGGGGGCGGGACCGGGGAGCTGTTTTTT
CASTPQRGGGTGELFF
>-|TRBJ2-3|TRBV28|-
TGTGCCAGCAGTTTAGGGGGCAGCCCTACAGATACGCAGTATTTT
CASSLGGSPTDTQYF
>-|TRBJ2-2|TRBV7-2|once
TGTGCCAGCAGCCCGAGAGCGGCGAACACCGGGGAGCTGTTTTTT
CASSPRAANTGELFF
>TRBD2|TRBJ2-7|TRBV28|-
TGTGCCAGCACCGCCGGGACTAGTTGGGAGCAGTACTTC
CASTAGTSWEQYF
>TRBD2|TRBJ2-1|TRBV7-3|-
TGTGCCAGCAGCTTATTAGCGGGAGGGTCGTACAATGAGCAGTTCTTC
CASSLLAGGSYNEQFF
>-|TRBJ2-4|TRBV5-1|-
TGCGCCAGCAGCCCGTCAGGCCCCAACATTCAGTACTTC
CASSPSGPNIQYF
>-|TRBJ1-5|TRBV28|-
TGTGCCAGCAGAGGGAGGATGGAGCCCCAGCATTTT
CASRGRMEPQHF
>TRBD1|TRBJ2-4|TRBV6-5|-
TGTGCCAGCAGTTACTCCGGGACAGGGAAAAACATTCAGTACTTC
CASSYSGTGKNIQYF
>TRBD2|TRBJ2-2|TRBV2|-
TGTGCCAGCGTTAAGCGGGGTCTCACCGGGGAGCTGTTTTTT
CASVKRGLTGELFF
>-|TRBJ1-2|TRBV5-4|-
TGTGCCAGCAGCTTGGGGGCCCCCATGGGCTACACCTTC
CASSLGAPMGYTF
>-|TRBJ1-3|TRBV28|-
TGTGCCAGCAGTTCAACCCCACTAGCTGGAAACACCATATATTTT
CASSSTPLAGNTIYF
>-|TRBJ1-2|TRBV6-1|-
TGTGCCAGCAGTGAATTCAACAGGGAGGGAGGAAACTATGGCTACACCTTC
CASSEFNREGGNYGYTF
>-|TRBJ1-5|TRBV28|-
TGTGCCAGCAATAGACTACCCATCCAACCCCAGCATTTT
CASNRLPIQPQHF
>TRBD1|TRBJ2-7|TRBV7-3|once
TGTTCCAGCAGCCCCCTAAGATGCAGGGGGCTTAGCTCCTACGAGCAGTACTTC
CSSSPLRCRGLSSYEQYF
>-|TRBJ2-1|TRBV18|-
TGTGCCAGCTCACCTTATAGCGGAGGCAATGAGCAGTTCTTC
CASSPYSGGNEQFF
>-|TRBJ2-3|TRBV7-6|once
TGTGCCAGCAGCCTTGCTGGACGGGGGCAGTATTTT
CASSLAGRGQYF
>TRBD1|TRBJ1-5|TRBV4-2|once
TGTGCCAGCAGCCAGGCTGACAGGGAGGATCAGCCCCAGCATTTT
CASSQADREDQPQHF
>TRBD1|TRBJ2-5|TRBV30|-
TGTGCCTGGAAGAACCGACAGGGTACGGAGACCCAGTACTTC
CAWKNRQGTETQYF
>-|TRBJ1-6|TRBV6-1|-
TGTGCCAGCGGGAGTATTCGGGGAAGCTCACCCCTCCACTTT
CASGSIRGSSPLHF
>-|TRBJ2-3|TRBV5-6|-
TGTGCCAGCAGCTTGTGGGGGGCAATAGCGGGTGCTGCCGGGGATACGCAGTATTTT
CASSLWGAIAGAAGDTQYF
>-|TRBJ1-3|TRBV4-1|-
TGCGCCAGCAGCCAAGGGGACACAGGAAACACCATATATTTT
CASSQGDTGNTIYF
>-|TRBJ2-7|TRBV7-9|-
TGTGCCAGCAGCTTACGGTTGGGGGGTGAGGACGAGCAGTACTTC
CASSLRLGGEDEQYF
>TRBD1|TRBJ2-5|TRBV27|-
TGTGCCAGCAGTTTATGGGGACAGGGCGGCGAGACCCAGTACTTC
CASSLWGQGGETQYF
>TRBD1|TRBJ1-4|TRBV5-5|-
TGTGCCAGCAGTCGACCCGGGACAGAAAATGAAAAACTGTTTTTT
CASSRPGTENEKLFF
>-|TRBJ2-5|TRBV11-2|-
TGTGCCAGCAGCTTTGAAGGGAGCCAAGAGACCCAGTACTTC
CASSFEGSQETQYF
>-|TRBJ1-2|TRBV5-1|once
TGCGCCAGCAGCTTGGCAGACAGGAATGGCTACACCTTC
CASSLADRNGYTF
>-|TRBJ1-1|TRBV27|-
TGTGCCAGCAGTTTAACTGGGGGACTGGCTCACCTGAACACTGAAGCTTTCTTT
CASSLTGGLAHLNTEAFF
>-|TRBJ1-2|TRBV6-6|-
TGTGCCAGCAGCCGTACAGGGATTGATGGCTACACCTTC
CASSRTGIDGYTF
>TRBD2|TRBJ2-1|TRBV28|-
TGTGCCAGCAGCCTCCACGGACTAGCGGCCCAGTCCTACAATGAGCAGTTCTTC
CASSLHGLAAQSYNEQFF
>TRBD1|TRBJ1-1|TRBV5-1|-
TGCGCCACTCGACCGGGACAGGGGGCTTCTGAAGCTTTCTTT
CATRPGQGASEAFF
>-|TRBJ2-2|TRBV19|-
TGTGCCAGTACCTCCCGCCTGGGGGGGAACACCGGGGAGCTGTTTTTT
CASTSRLGGNTGELFF
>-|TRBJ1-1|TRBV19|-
TGTGCCAGTAGTAGGGGGCGTACTAGGGAAGCTTTCTTT
CASSRGRTREAFF
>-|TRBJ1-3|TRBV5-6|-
TGTGCCAGCTCCGGGGGAAACACCATATATTTT
CASSGGNTIYF
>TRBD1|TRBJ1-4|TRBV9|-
TGTGCCAGCAGTCCTTCGTTGGACAGGGGTTCTGAAAAACTGTTTTTT
CASSPSLDRGSEKLFF
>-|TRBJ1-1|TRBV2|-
TGTGCCAGCAGTGAAGCGGTCGGACACCTCTTCGACACTGAAGCTTTCTTT
CASSEAVGHLFDTEAFF
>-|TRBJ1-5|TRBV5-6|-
TGTGCCAGCAGCTCTGGACGGGGTCAGCCCCAGCATTTT
CASSSGRGQPQHF
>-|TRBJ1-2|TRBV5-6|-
TGTGCCAGCAGCTTGGAACGGGGAAACACTAACTATGGCTACACCTTC
CASSLERGNTNYGYTF
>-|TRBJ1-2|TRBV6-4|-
TGTGCCAGCAGTGCGCAGGGGAACTATGGCTACACCTTC
CASSAQGNYGYTF
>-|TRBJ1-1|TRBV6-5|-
TGTGCCAGCAGGCAGGGACTTTACACTGAAGCTTTCTTT
CASRQGLYTEAFF